The 18 T cell receptor beta chains in this list originate from one sample, sequenced in a study of cytomegalovirus exposure and HLA in healthy donors. The study ran its PCR with 60 Vbeta and 13 Jbeta primers. Sequencing used immunoSEQ multiplex PCR; TCRdb keeps in-frame clones, though not all of them. The sample has about 74,000 clones; the top ten hold approximately 7.5%. Sequenced: PBMCs. The source of these receptors is a female donor in good health and CMV-seropositive.

J is TRBJ1-1 and V is TRBV5-1; TRBD1 agrees at 8 bases. The CDR3 length is 16 residues. V lost 0 bases and J lost 0; bases outside the gene matches: 4. CDR1 SGHRS and CDR2 YFSETQ come from the germline V gene. CDR3 DNA sequence: TGCGCCAGCAGCTTGGATCCAGGGGGCGTGAACACTGAAGCTTTCTTT. Its translation is CASSLDPGGVNTEAFF.

The chain combines TRBV2 with TRBJ1-5, with 7 bases matching TRBD1. V was pared by 4 bases and J by 7 bases, with 7 bases of the junction left unmatched. The CDR3 is made up of 14 amino acids. CDR1 is SNHLY, CDR2 FYNNEI, per germline. For the CDR3, the DNA is TGTGCCAGCAGTGGGCAGGGGGTGGGGCAGCCCCAGCATTTT. This sequence encodes CASSGQGVGQPQHF.

The chain employs TRBV9 and TRBJ2-1, with 15 bases aligning to TRBD2. The CDR3 has 15 residues. The trim removed 5 bases at V and 9 bases at J, leaving 6 bases unmatched. Germline V lookup: CDR1 SGDLS, CDR2 YYNGEE. CDR3 sequence: CASRPGLAGGGEQFF. The CDR3 nucleotides read TGTGCCAGCAGACCCGGACTAGCGGGGGGGGGTGAGCAGTTCTTC.

Notes on this clone: Other DNA sequences of this sample code for an identical CDR3. The V gene is TRBV5-1, the J gene TRBJ1-5; D is undetermined. Trimming took off 0 bases at V and 4 bases at J, with 5 bases between the two ends. This CDR3 spans 13 amino acids. Looked up from germline, CDR1 is SGHRS and CDR2 is YFSETQ. For the CDR3, the DNA is TGCGCCAGCAGCTTGGACAGTAATCAGCCCCAGCATTTT. It translates to CASSLDSNQPQHF.

The chain is built from TRBV2 and TRBJ1-1; possible D gene TRBD1, 5 bases. V lost 10 bases to trimming and J lost 3 bases, with 18 bases between them. Per germline, CDR1 SNHLY and CDR2 FYNNEI. The CDR3 runs to 14 residues. For the CDR3, the DNA is TGTGCCACATTCTCAACTGAAGGGGACACTGAAGCTTTCTTT. Amino acids: CATFSTEGDTEAFF.

CDR3 protein: CASSLVAGGPMDEQYF. The CDR3 DNA reads TGTGCCAGCAGTCTCGTGGCGGGAGGGCCTATGGACGAGCAGTACTTC. The V and J genes are TRBV28 and TRBJ2-7, with 9 bases fitting TRBD2. This CDR3 comprises 16 residues. The germline CDR1 and CDR2 sequences are MDHEN and SYDVKM. J lost 5 bases, V lost 5 bases, and 13 bases had no gene match.

This rearrangement joins TRBV5-6 to TRBJ2-3; 12 bases match TRBD2. V was pared by 5 bases and J by 7 bases, with 8 bases of the junction left unmatched. In germline, CDR1 is SGHDT, CDR2 YYEEEE. CDR3 length equals 15 residues. For the CDR3, the DNA is TGTGCCAGCAGACACGGGACTAGCGGGCGCAATACGCAGTATTTT. It encodes CASRHGTSGRNTQYF.

The V gene is TRBV7-3, the J gene TRBJ2-2; 9 bases are shared with TRBD1. The germline V gene has CDR1 SGHTA and CDR2 FQGTGA. Losses at the gene ends were 3 bases for V and 5 bases for J; bases not matched to a gene: 7. The CDR3 runs to 16 residues. This CDR3 is CASSFPGQGGTGELFF. In nucleotides, the CDR3 is TGTGCCAGCAGCTTTCCGGGACAGGGAGGAACCGGGGAGCTGTTTTTT. The full variable domain, rest sourced from reference TRBV7-3 and TRBJ2-2, is GAGVSQTPSNKVTEKGKYVELRCDPISGHTALYWYRQSLGQGPEFLIYFQGTGAADDSGLPNDRFFAVRPEGSVSTLKIQRTERGDSAVYLCASSFPGQGGTGELFFGEGSRLTVL.

The V gene is TRBV7-6, the J gene TRBJ1-5; D gene uncertain. Germline CDR1 and CDR2: SGHVS and FNYEAQ. Trimming took 1 base from V and 7 from J, leaving 8 bases between them. The CDR3 loop spans 13 amino acids. The CDR3 reads CASSLGEGQPQHF. The DNA of the CDR3 is TGTGCCAGCAGCTTAGGTGAGGGCCAGCCCCAGCATTTT.

V and J are TRBV11-2 and TRBJ2-1; 10 nucleotides align to TRBD1. Germline CDR1 reads SGHAT; CDR2 reads FQNNGV. V lost 5 bases, J lost 3 bases, and 4 bases stayed unmatched. This CDR3 has 15 amino acids. This CDR3 reads CASSPGTGVYNEQFF. CDR3 nucleotides: TGTGCCAGCAGCCCCGGGACAGGGGTCTACAATGAGCAGTTCTTC.

This rearrangement joins TRBV5-4 to TRBJ2-1, with D maybe TRBD2 (5 bases). Germline lookup yields CDR1 SGHNT and CDR2 YYREEE (reference sequence). Trimming pared 0 bases from V and 5 bases from J, leaving 6 bases between. This CDR3 region has 13 residues. Written as DNA, the CDR3 is TGTGCCAGCAGCTTGGTAGCGCACAATGAGCAGTTCTTC. Translated, it gives CASSLVAHNEQFF. Drawing the rest from reference TRBV5-4 and TRBJ2-1, the complete variable domain is ETGVTQSPTHLIKTRGQQVTLRCSSQSGHNTVSWYQQALGQGPQFIFQYYREEENGRGNFPPRFSGLQFPNYSSELNVNALELDDSALYLCASSLVAHNEQFFGPGTRLTVL.

This chain connects TRBV28 to TRBJ1-1; 9 bases line up with TRBD1. Germline V gene data show CDR1 as MDHEN and CDR2 as SYDVKM. Germline trimming cut 3 bases from V and 5 bases from J; bases unmatched to any gene: 10. There are 16 residues in the CDR3. The CDR3 sequence: CASSFADRGGWTEAFF. The CDR3 nucleotides are TGTGCCAGCAGTTTCGCGGACAGGGGCGGGTGGACTGAAGCTTTCTTT. Full variable domain (missing parts from reference TRBV28 and TRBJ1-1): DVKVTQSSRYLVKRTGEKVFLECVQDMDHENMFWYRQDPGLGLRLIYFSYDVKMKEKGDIPEGYSVSREKKERFSLILESASTNQTSMYLCASSFADRGGWTEAFFGQGTRLTVV.

The gene calls are TRBV7-2 and TRBJ2-3; TRBD2 agrees at 16 bases. V shed 5 bases, J shed 5 bases, and the junction held 4 bases outside the gene matches. There are 16 residues in the CDR3. Germline CDR1 reads SGHTA; CDR2 reads FQGNSA. In DNA, the CDR3 is TGTGCCAGCAGCAAGGGACTAGCGGGAGGGATAGATACGCAGTATTTT. Protein sequence: CASSKGLAGGIDTQYF.

This chain joins TRBV2 and TRBJ2-4, with 7 bases aligning to TRBD2. The V segment lost 8 bases and the J segment 13 bases; nucleotides outside the gene matches: 8. The CDR3 runs to 11 residues. Germline CDR1 reads SNHLY; CDR2 reads FYNNEI. CDR3 in DNA: TGTGCCAGCGCGAGGGGACTACCACAGTACTTC. This translates into CASARGLPQYF.

V usage is TRBV4-3 and J usage is TRBJ2-7; 11 bases align to TRBD1. The V segment lost 3 bases and the J segment 2 bases; nucleotides outside the gene matches: 9. This CDR3 comprises 17 residues. CDR1 and CDR2 from the germline V gene are LGHNA and YSLEER. CDR3 sequence: CASSHYPPGQGAYEQYF. Here the CDR3 DNA reads TGCGCCAGCAGCCACTACCCGCCGGGACAGGGGGCCTACGAGCAGTACTTC.

Details on this clone: Within the sample, other DNA sequences also encode this same CDR3. V is TRBV28 and J is TRBJ2-7, with a tentative D call TRBD2 (6 bases). The V end was cut by 5 bases, the J end by 3 bases, with 11 bases between. This CDR3 region has 13 residues. Germline loops: CDR1 MDHEN, CDR2 SYDVKM. This CDR3 reads CASSAGLHYEQYF. In DNA, the CDR3 is TGTGCCAGCAGTGCGGGACTGCACTACGAGCAGTACTTC.

This sequence joins TRBV30 and TRBJ1-2; tentatively, D is TRBD1 (5 bases). Trimming stripped 4 bases from V and 7 bases from J, with 13 bases between. The CDR3 contains 12 residues. The V gene's germline CDR1 is GTSNPN and CDR2 SVGIG (reference sequence). CDR3 bases: TGTGCCTGGACTCTAACGGGGGGTGGCTACACCTTC. Protein product: CAWTLTGGGYTF. Filled out from reference TRBV30 and TRBJ1-2, the complete variable domain reads SQTIHQWPATLVQPVGSPLSLECTVEGTSNPNLYWYRQAAGRGLQLLFYSVGIGQISSEVPQNLSASRPQDRQFILSSKKLLLSDSGFYLCAWTLTGGGYTFGSGTRLTVV.

The genes are TRBV7-2 and TRBJ1-1; D is unresolved. Germline loops: CDR1 SGHTA, CDR2 FQGNSA. The V end was cut by 0 bases, the J end by 4 bases, with 9 bases between. This CDR3 is 14 amino acids long. For the CDR3, the DNA is TGTGCCAGCAGCTTAGCCCCTAGTGTCACTGAAGCTTTCTTT. This sequence encodes CASSLAPSVTEAFF.